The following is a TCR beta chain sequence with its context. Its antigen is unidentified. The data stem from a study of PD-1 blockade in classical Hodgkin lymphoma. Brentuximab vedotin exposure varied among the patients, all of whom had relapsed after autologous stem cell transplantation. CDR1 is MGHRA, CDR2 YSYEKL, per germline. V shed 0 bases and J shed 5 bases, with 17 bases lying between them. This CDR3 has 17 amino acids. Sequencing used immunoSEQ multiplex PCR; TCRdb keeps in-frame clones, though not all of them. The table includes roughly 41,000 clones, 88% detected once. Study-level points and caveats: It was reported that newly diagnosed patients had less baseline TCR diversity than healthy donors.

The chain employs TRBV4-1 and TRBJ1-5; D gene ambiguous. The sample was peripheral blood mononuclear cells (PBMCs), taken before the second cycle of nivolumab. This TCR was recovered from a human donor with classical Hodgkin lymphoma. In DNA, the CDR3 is TGCGCCAGCAGCCAAGATAACCCATTTAAGGGTTATCAGCCCCAGCATTTT. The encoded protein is CASSQDNPFKGYQPQHF.